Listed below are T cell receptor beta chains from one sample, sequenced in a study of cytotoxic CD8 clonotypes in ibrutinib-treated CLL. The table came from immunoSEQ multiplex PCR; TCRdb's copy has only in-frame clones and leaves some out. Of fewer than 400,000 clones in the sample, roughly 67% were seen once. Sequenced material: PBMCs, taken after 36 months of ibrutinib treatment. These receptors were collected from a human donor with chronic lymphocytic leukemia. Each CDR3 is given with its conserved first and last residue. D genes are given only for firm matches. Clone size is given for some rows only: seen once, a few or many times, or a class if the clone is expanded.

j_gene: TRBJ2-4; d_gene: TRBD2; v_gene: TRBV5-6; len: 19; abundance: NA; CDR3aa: CASSPRLAGGPVTKNIQYF; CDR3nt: TGTGCCAGCAGCCCCCGACTAGCGGGAGGGCCAGTAACCAAAAACATTCAGTACTTC
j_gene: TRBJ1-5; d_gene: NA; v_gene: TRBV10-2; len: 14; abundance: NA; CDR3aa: CASRGHVGNQPQHF; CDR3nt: TGCGCCAGCAGGGGACATGTGGGCAATCAGCCCCAGCATTTT
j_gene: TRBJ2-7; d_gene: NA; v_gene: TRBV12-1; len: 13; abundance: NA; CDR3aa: CASIQGQRYEQYF; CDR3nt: TGTGCCAGCATCCAGGGACAAAGATACGAGCAGTACTTC
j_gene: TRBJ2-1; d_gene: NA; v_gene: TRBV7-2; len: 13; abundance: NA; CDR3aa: CASSLDRSDEQFF; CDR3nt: TGTGCCAGCAGCTTAGATCGCTCGGATGAGCAGTTCTTC
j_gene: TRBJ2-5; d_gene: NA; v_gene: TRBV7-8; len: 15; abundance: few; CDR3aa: CASSLALGTRETQYF; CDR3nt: TGTGCCAGCAGCTTAGCTCTTGGGACCCGGGAGACCCAGTACTTC
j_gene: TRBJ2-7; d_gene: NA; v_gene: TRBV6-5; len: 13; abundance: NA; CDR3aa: CASSYGGFYEQYF; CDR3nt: TGTGCCAGCAGTTATGGTGGCTTCTACGAGCAGTACTTC
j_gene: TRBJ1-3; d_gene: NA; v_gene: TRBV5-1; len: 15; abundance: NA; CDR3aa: CASSLLAGAGNTIYF; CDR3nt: TGCGCCAGCAGCTTGTTGGCGGGGGCTGGAAACACCATATATTTT
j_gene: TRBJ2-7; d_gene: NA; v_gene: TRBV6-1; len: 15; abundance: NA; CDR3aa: CASRGWTLSSYEQYF; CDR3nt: TGTGCCAGCAGGGGGTGGACGTTGAGCTCCTACGAGCAGTACTTC
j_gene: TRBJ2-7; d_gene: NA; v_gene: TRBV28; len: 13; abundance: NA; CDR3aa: CASSPGAPSEQYF; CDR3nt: TGTGCCAGCAGCCCAGGAGCGCCGAGTGAGCAGTACTTC
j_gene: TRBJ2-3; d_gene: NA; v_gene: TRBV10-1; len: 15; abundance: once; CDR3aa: CASPMGGLGTDTQYF; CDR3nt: TGCGCCAGCCCGATGGGGGGTCTGGGCACAGATACGCAGTATTTT
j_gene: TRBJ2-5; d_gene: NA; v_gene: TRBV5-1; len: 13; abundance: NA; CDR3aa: CASSYILEETQYF; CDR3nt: TGCGCCAGCAGCTACATCCTGGAAGAGACCCAGTACTTC
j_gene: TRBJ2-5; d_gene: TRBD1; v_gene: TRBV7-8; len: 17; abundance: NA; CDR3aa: CASSRAGTGGLRETQYF; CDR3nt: TGTGCCAGCAGCCGCGCCGGGACAGGGGGTTTGCGAGAGACCCAGTACTTC
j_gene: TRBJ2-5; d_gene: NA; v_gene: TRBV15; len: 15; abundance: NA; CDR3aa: CATSPGDVGGETQYF; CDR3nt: TGTGCCACCAGCCCCGGGGATGTTGGGGGAGAGACCCAGTACTTC
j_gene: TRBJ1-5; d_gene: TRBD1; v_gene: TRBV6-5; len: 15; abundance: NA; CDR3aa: CASSWTGDSNQPQHF; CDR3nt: TGTGCCAGCAGTTGGACAGGAGATAGCAATCAGCCCCAGCATTTT
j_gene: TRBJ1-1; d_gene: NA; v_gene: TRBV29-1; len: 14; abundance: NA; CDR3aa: CTSKASGMNTEAFF; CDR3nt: TGCACCAGTAAGGCCTCGGGCATGAACACTGAAGCTTTCTTT
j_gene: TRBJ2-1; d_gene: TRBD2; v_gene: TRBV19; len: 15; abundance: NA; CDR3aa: CASSIRTSGSHEQFF; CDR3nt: TGTGCCAGTAGTATCAGGACTAGCGGGAGCCATGAGCAGTTCTTC
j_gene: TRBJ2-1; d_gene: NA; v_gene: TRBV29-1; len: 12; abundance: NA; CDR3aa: CSVWGNYNEQFF; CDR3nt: TGCAGCGTTTGGGGGAACTACAATGAGCAGTTCTTC